One sample yielded the 18 T cell receptor beta chains listed below, sequenced in a study of OX40 agonist ivuxolimab in advanced cancers. TCRdb's table, derived via immunoSEQ multiplex PCR, lists solely in-frame clones and lacks some. The table records 60,000 to 90,000 clones, around four fifths of them present only once. The specimen comprised CD4+ or CD8+ T cells sorted from blood, sampled in a trial of the OX40 agonist ivuxolimab. These receptors all stem from an adult with an advanced solid tumor such as melanoma, head and neck, liver or kidney cancer.

CDR3 in amino acids: CASSVAPGLAGDTQYF. The CDR3 DNA follows: TGCGCCAGCAGCGTGGCACCGGGACTAGCGGGAGATACGCAGTATTTT. The V call is TRBV5-1, the J call TRBJ2-3; TRBD2 matches at 12 bases. From germline, CDR1 is SGHRS and CDR2 YFSETQ. V dropped 4 bases and J dropped 5; count of bases not matched to a gene: 8. The CDR3 consists of 16 residues.

This chain links TRBV5-4 with TRBJ1-2, with TRBD1 identical over 12 bases. The CDR3 runs 18 residues. The V gene's germline CDR1 is SGHNT and CDR2 YYREEE (reference sequence). Losses at the gene ends were 0 bases for V and 6 bases for J; bases not matched to a gene: 12. CDR3 residues: CASSLAPGQGAPKDGYTF. The CDR3 nucleotides read TGTGCCAGCAGCTTGGCCCCGGGACAGGGGGCGCCTAAGGATGGCTACACCTTC.

The rearrangement joins TRBV7-8 to TRBJ2-1; D perhaps matches TRBD1 (5 bases). Germline-derived CDR1 and CDR2 are SGHVS and FQNEAQ. The germline V and J ends were trimmed by 1 base and 4 bases, with 11 bases remaining between them. CDR3 length: 15 amino acids. CDR3 protein: CASSLDRQGYNEQFF. As DNA, the CDR3 is TGTGCCAGCAGCTTAGACAGGCAGGGTTACAATGAGCAGTTCTTC. Full variable domain (rest looked up from reference TRBV7-8 and TRBJ2-1): GAGVSQSPRYKVAKRGQDVALRCDPISGHVSLFWYQQALGQGPEFLTYFQNEAQLDKSGLPSDRFFAERPEGSVSTLKIQRTQQEDSAVYLCASSLDRQGYNEQFFGPGTRLTVL.

The rearrangement joins TRBV7-9 to TRBJ2-1; weak D call: TRBD2 (5 bases). Per germline, CDR1 SEHNR and CDR2 FQNEAQ (reference sequence). V lost 11 bases to trimming and J lost 5 bases, with 13 bases between them. The CDR3 spans 12 residues. The CDR3 here is CALGRGNNEQFF. In DNA form, the CDR3 reads TGTGCCTTGGGGAGAGGGAACAATGAGCAGTTCTTC.

The chain employs TRBV7-8 and TRBJ2-1, with 8 nucleotides matching TRBD2. From germline, CDR1 is SGHVS and CDR2 FQNEAQ. CDR3 length: 16 residues. The junction had 5 bases not matched to a gene; V was cut back by 4 bases and J by 0 bases. The CDR3 region is CASSSRLAISYNEQFF. The CDR3 DNA sequence: TGTGCCAGCAGCTCCAGACTAGCGATCTCCTACAATGAGCAGTTCTTC.

The V call is TRBV25-1, the J call TRBJ1-2; 9 bases align to TRBD1. CDR3 length: 13 amino acids. Germline CDR1 is MGHDK and CDR2 is SYGVNS. With 7 bases clipped from V and 8 bases from J, the junction kept 8 bases outside the gene matches. As DNA, the CDR3 is TGTGCCAGCACTGGGACAGGGCCGGGAGGCTACACCTTC. Its translation: CASTGTGPGGYTF.

The chain combines TRBV4-1 with TRBJ2-5; possible D gene TRBD1, 6 bases. Germline loops: CDR1 MGHRA, CDR2 YSYEKL. V was trimmed by 0 bases and J by 5 bases, leaving 16 bases between them. The CDR3 sequence is 16 residues long. The CDR3 nucleotides read TGCGCCAGCAGCCAAGATATTGGGCAGGGGACCGAGACCCAGTACTTC. Amino acid sequence: CASSQDIGQGTETQYF.

V gene TRBV11-2 combines with J gene TRBJ1-1; D may be TRBD1 (6 bases). This CDR3 is 13 amino acids long. Germline V CDR1 and CDR2: SGHAT, FQNNGV. The V end was cut by 2 bases, the J end by 5 bases, with 9 bases between. The CDR3: CASSLKGGTEAFF. CDR3 coding DNA: TGTGCCAGCAGCTTAAAGGGGGGAACTGAAGCTTTCTTT.

The V and J genes are TRBV5-4 and TRBJ1-2, with a tentative D call TRBD1 (6 bases). CDR1 and CDR2 from the germline V gene are SGHNT and YYREEE (reference sequence). Trimming stripped 2 bases from V and 0 bases from J, with 17 bases between. The length of the CDR3 is 17 residues. CDR3 sequence: CASSFGGQGKSNYGYTF. In nucleotides, the CDR3 is TGTGCCAGCAGCTTTGGGGGCCAGGGGAAATCTAACTATGGCTACACCTTC.

The gene calls are TRBV7-2 and TRBJ2-3; tentative D call: TRBD1 (5 bases). The germline V gene encodes CDR1 SGHTA and CDR2 FQGNSA. The germline V and J ends were trimmed by 2 bases and 4 bases, with 10 bases remaining between them. There are 14 residues in the CDR3. As DNA, the CDR3 is TGTGCCAGCAGCTTATCCAGGGTTGCAGATACGCAGTATTTT. As protein: CASSLSRVADTQYF.

This sequence joins TRBV19 and TRBJ1-1, with D unclear. The CDR3 has 14 amino acids. Trimming took off 3 bases at V and 6 bases at J, with 14 bases between the two ends. Per the germline V gene, CDR1 is LNHDA and CDR2 is SQIVND (reference sequence). The CDR3 nucleotides read TGTGCCAGTAGTATCTCTACAGCGGCCGCTGAAGCTTTCTTT. Its protein product is CASSISTAAAEAFF.

The rearrangement uses TRBV19 and TRBJ1-1; D is possibly TRBD1 (5 bases). Germline loops: CDR1 LNHDA, CDR2 SQIVND (reference sequence). Trimming stripped 5 bases from V and 1 base from J, with 14 bases between. The CDR3 is 15 amino acids. The CDR3 sequence is CASSARGSGNTEAFF. The CDR3, as DNA: TGTGCCAGTAGTGCGCGGGGGAGTGGGAACACTGAAGCTTTCTTT. The full variable domain, its missing parts supplied by reference TRBV19 and TRBJ1-1, is DGGITQSPKYLFRKEGQNVTLSCEQNLNHDAMYWYRQDPGQGLRLIYYSQIVNDFQKGDIAEGYSVSREKKESFPLTVTSAQKNPTAFYLCASSARGSGNTEAFFGQGTRLTVV.

The CDR3 DNA is TGTGCCAGCAGTGAAGAGGGGGGGCGCACCTACGAGCAGTACTTC. It specifies CASSEEGGRTYEQYF. V usage is TRBV6-1 and J usage is TRBJ2-7, with D perhaps matching TRBD2 (7 bases). V was shortened by 1 base and J by 2 bases, with 12 bases between the two germline ends. CDR1 is MNHNS and CDR2 is SASEGT in the germline V gene. CDR3 length equals 15 residues.

This chain connects TRBV5-4 to TRBJ2-7, with D maybe TRBD1 (6 bases). Germline CDR1 SGHNT, CDR2 YYREEE (reference sequence). CDR3 size: 16 residues. With 0 bases removed from V and 6 bases from J, the gap between germline ends came to 19 bases. The CDR3 coding sequence is TGTGCCAGCAGCTTGGCCGCGGCGGCTGGGGGCGGCGAGCAGTACTTC. Protein: CASSLAAAAGGGEQYF.

The chain couples TRBV10-3 to TRBJ2-2, with 7 bases identical to TRBD2. Trimming at V came to 2 bases and at J to 1 base, leaving 4 bases not matched to a gene. The CDR3 loop spans 16 amino acids. Germline lookup yields CDR1 ENHRY and CDR2 SYGVKD. The CDR3 bases are TGTGCCATCAGTGAGGGGCAGCGGGGGAACACCGGGGAGCTGTTTTTT. It yields the protein CAISEGQRGNTGELFF.

V and J are TRBV10-3 and TRBJ2-7; TRBD1 agrees at 8 bases. The germline V gene encodes CDR1 ENHRY and CDR2 SYGVKD. The V segment lost 4 bases and the J segment 5 bases; nucleotides outside the gene matches: 4. The CDR3 consists of 13 residues. CDR3 sequence (DNA): TGTGCCATCAGTGGGACAGGGTCGAACGAGCAGTACTTC. Translating it yields CAISGTGSNEQYF.

The V call is TRBV18, the J call TRBJ2-7, with D unresolved. The V gene lost 2 bases and the J gene lost 1 base, with 9 bases spanning the gap. The germline V gene has CDR1 KGHSH and CDR2 LQKENI. The CDR3 runs to 14 residues. CDR3 in DNA: TGTGCCAGCTCACCAGGCGGTTCATCCTACGAGCAGTACTTC. Translation gives CASSPGGSSYEQYF.

V and J are TRBV2 and TRBJ2-2; the D is unclear. Germline V gives CDR1 SNHLY, CDR2 FYNNEI. There are 15 residues in the CDR3. Between the trimmed V and J ends, which lost 5 bases and 1 base, there was a span of 11 bases. CDR3: CASSWTEGNTGELFF. Written as DNA, the CDR3 is TGTGCCAGCAGTTGGACGGAAGGGAACACCGGGGAGCTGTTTTTT.